This entry lists 9 T cell receptor beta chains sequenced from one sample in a study of blood T cell repertoires in COVID-19. Repertoires were generated with immunoSEQ multiplex PCR, while TCRdb's copy carries only in-frame clones and drops some. The profile covers about 200,000 clones, with 85% appearing a single time and 15% to 20% taken by the ten largest. The sequenced material came from PBMCs or T cells enriched from blood (not recorded which). The origin of the receptors is a man aged 40-55 years who had recovered from COVID-19.

This clone was seen only once. The chain joins TRBV3-1 (or the pseudogene TRBV3-2) to TRBJ2-1; 11 nucleotides match TRBD2. Germline lookup yields CDR1 LGHDT and CDR2 YNNKEL (reference sequence). CDR3 size: 20 residues. V was clipped by 4 bases and J by 0 bases; unmatched bases: 14. Here the CDR3 DNA reads TGTGCCAGCAGCCTACGCCTACTAGCGGGAGTTAGGGGCTCCTACAATGAGCAGTTCTTC. This codes for CASSLRLLAGVRGSYNEQFF.

The V call is TRBV6-1, the J call TRBJ1-5; D call uncertain. Germline V gene data show CDR1 as MNHNS and CDR2 as SASEGT. The length of the CDR3 is 14 residues. Trimming pared 2 bases from V and 10 bases from J, leaving 15 bases between. The CDR3 sequence is CASSEWTGVYPQHF. The CDR3 DNA reads as TGTGCCAGCAGTGAATGGACTGGAGTCTACCCCCAGCATTTT.

This CDR3 reads CASSVEDSHEQYF. Here the CDR3 DNA reads TGTGCCAGCAGCGTAGAGGACAGCCACGAGCAGTACTTC. This chain uses TRBV9 with TRBJ2-7, with D possibly matching TRBD1 (6 bases). V lost 0 bases and J lost 5, with 9 bases in between. CDR1 is SGDLS and CDR2 is YYNGEE in the germline V gene. CDR3 size: 13 residues.

The rearrangement links TRBV12-3 or TRBV12-4 to TRBJ2-2, with D unclear. Trimming took 3 bases from V and 6 from J, leaving 5 bases between them. This CDR3 comprises 12 residues. CDR3 sequence reads: CASSLSAGELFF. In DNA form, the CDR3 reads TGTGCCAGCAGTTTGAGTGCCGGGGAGCTGTTTTTT.

This clone was recorded a few times. The chain links TRBV10-1 to TRBJ2-7; D is possibly TRBD2 (6 bases). This CDR3 is 15 amino acids long. Trimming pared 8 bases from V and 2 bases from J, leaving 19 bases between. The germline V gene has CDR1 WNHNN and CDR2 SYGVQD (reference sequence). Written as DNA, the CDR3 is TGCGCCAGCCCCTTCGATCGGGAGCCCCCCTACGAGCAGTACTTC. As protein: CASPFDREPPYEQYF.

The gene calls are TRBV4-1 and TRBJ2-3, with D tentatively TRBD2 (6 bases). CDR1 MGHRA and CDR2 YSYEKL come from the germline V gene. The CDR3 is made up of 14 amino acids. Trimming shortened V by 4 bases and J by 6 bases, and 14 bases separated the two germline ends. CDR3 in amino acids: CASSPTWGEDTQYF. CDR3 nucleotides: TGCGCCAGCAGCCCGACCTGGGGGGAGGATACGCAGTATTTT.

The chain is built from TRBV3-1 (or the pseudogene TRBV3-2) and TRBJ2-1; maybe TRBD2 (6 bases). Trimming took off 4 bases at V and 0 bases at J, with 13 bases between the two ends. Per the germline V gene, CDR1 is LGHDT and CDR2 is YNNKEL (reference sequence). The CDR3 extends over 16 amino acids. The CDR3 protein is CASSRLTSSSYNEQFF. The CDR3, as DNA: TGTGCCAGCAGCCGGCTTACTAGCAGCTCCTACAATGAGCAGTTCTTC.

The J gene is TRBJ1-6, the V gene TRBV28; tentatively, D is TRBD1 (6 bases). The CDR3 runs to 13 residues. Trimming left V 6 bases short and J 9 bases short, with 12 bases between. CDR1 MDHEN and CDR2 SYDVKM come from the germline V gene. The CDR3 loop reads CASSVGGPSPLHF. Written as DNA, the CDR3 is TGTGCCAGCAGCGTTGGGGGCCCTTCACCCCTCCACTTT.

The J gene is TRBJ1-2, the V gene TRBV6-5; maybe TRBD1 (5 bases). Germline V CDR1 and CDR2: MNHEY, SVGAGI. Trimming shortened V by 7 bases and J by 4 bases, and 13 bases separated the two germline ends. The CDR3 loop spans 13 amino acids. This CDR3 is CASTGGGGYGYTF. CDR3 bases: TGTGCCAGCACCGGGGGGGGTGGCTATGGCTACACCTTC.